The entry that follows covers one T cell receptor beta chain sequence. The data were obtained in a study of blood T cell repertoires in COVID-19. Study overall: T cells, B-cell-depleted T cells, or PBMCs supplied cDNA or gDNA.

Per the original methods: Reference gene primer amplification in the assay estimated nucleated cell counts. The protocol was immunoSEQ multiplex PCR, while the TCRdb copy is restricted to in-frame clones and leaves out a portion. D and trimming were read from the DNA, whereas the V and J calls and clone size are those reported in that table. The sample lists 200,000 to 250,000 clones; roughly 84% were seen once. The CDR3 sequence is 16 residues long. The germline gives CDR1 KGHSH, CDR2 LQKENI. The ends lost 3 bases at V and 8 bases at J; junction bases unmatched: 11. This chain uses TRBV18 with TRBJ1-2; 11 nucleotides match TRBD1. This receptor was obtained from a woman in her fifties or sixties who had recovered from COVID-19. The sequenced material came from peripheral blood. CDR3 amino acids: CASSPNNGQGAGGYTF. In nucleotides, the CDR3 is TGTGCCAGCTCACCCAACAACGGACAGGGGGCGGGAGGCTACACCTTC.